Sequencing of this TCR beta chain was carried out in a study of CD8+ T cells in alopecia areata. Study-level information: Oral tofacitinib (5 to 10 mg twice daily) was administered to treated patients. Findings of the study overall: The study found TCR sharing across patients less clear than in mice, possibly for HLA reasons.

The CDR3 totals 14 residues. V lost 2 bases and J lost 2, with 9 bases in between. The germline gives CDR1 SGHVS, CDR2 FNYEAQ. TCR sequencing used cDNA made by reverse transcription of extracted RNA. TCRdb's table, derived via immunoSEQ multiplex PCR, lists solely in-frame clones and lacks some. The sample includes some 130,000 clones, 45% to 60% of them seen just once. With regard to this clone: Antigen specificity is unknown.

Those with alopecia areata gave lesional scalp punch biopsies and peripheral blood. It was from PBMCs that CD4+ and CD8+ T cells were sorted. This clonotype was sampled from a human donor with alopecia areata. This material consisted of CD4+ T cells sorted from blood, taken at week 0. The chain joins TRBV7-6 to TRBJ2-5, with D possibly TRBD2 on 5 matching bases. CDR3 nucleotides: TGTGCCAGCAGCTTAAACAGCGGACAAGAGACCCAGTACTTC. The encoded protein is CASSLNSGQETQYF.